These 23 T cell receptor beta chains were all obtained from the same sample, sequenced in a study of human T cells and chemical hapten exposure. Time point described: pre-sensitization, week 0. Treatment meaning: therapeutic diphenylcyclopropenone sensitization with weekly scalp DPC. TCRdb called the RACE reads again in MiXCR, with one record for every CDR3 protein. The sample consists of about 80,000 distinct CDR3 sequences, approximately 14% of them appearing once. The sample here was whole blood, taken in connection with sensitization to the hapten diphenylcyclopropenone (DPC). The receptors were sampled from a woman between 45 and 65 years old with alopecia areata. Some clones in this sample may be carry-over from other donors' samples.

CDR3 sequence: CASSQLGGSTDTQYF. CDR3 DNA sequence: TGTGCCAGCAGCCAATTGGGAGGGAGCACAGATACGCAGTATTTT. J is TRBJ2-3 and V is TRBV14; 7 bases match TRBD2. The CDR3 has 15 residues. Trimming took 2 bases from V and 0 from J; bases not matched to a gene: 2. Germline V gene lookup returns CDR1 SGHDN and CDR2 FVKESK. The variable domain in full, with the rest retrieved from reference TRBV14 and TRBJ2-3, is EAGVTQFPSHSVIEKGQTVTLRCDPISGHDNLYWYRRVMGKEIKFLLHFVKESKQDESGMPNNRFLAERTGGTYSTLKVQPAELEDSGVYFCASSQLGGSTDTQYFGPGTRLTVL.

The CDR3 DNA follows: TGCGCCAGCTGGCTAGCGGGAACCGGGGAGCTGTTTTTT. Protein: CASWLAGTGELFF. This rearrangement joins TRBV5-1 to TRBJ2-2, with TRBD2 identical over 9 bases. The J segment lost 5 bases and the V segment lost 7 bases, leaving 3 bases of the junction unmatched. The CDR3 loop spans 13 amino acids. Per the germline V gene, CDR1 is SGHRS and CDR2 is YFSETQ.

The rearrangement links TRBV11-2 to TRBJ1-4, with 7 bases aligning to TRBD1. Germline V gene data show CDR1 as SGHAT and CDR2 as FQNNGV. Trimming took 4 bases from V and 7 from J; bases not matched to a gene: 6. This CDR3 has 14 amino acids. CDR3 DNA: TGTGCCAGCAGCTCCGTTTGGACAGGTGAAAAACTGTTTTTT. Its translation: CASSSVWTGEKLFF.

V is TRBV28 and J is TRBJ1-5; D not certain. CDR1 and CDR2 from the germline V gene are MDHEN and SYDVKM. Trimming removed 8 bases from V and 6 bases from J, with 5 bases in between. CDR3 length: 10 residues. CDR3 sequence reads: CASGGQPQHF. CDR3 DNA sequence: TGTGCCAGCGGCGGTCAGCCCCAGCATTTT.

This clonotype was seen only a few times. The CDR3 DNA sequence: TGTGCCAGCTCACCATGGGCCGGAGGGAACACTGAAGCTTTCTTT. It yields the protein CASSPWAGGNTEAFF. The chain couples TRBV18 to TRBJ1-1; D is undetermined. In germline, CDR1 is KGHSH, CDR2 LQKENI. V shed 2 bases and J shed 1 base, with 11 bases lying between them. The CDR3 length is 15 residues.

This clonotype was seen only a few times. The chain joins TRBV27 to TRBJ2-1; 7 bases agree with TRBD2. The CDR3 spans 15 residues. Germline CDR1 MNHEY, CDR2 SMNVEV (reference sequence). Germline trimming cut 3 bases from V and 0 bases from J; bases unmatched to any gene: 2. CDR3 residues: CASSFTGGSYNEQFF. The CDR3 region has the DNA TGTGCCAGCAGTTTTACGGGAGGCTCCTACAATGAGCAGTTCTTC.

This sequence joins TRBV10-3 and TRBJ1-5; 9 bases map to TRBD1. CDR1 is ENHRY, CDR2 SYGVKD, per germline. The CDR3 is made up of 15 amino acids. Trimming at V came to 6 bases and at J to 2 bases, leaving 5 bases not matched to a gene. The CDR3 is CAISGGQGGNQPQHF. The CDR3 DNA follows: TGTGCCATCAGCGGGGGACAGGGAGGCAATCAGCCCCAGCATTTT.

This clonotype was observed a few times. CDR3 protein: CASSPRIQGLGSPLHF. CDR3 nucleotide sequence: TGTGCCAGCTCACCAAGGATCCAGGGACTAGGATCACCCCTCCACTTT. The V gene is TRBV18, the J gene TRBJ1-6, with D tentatively TRBD1 (5 bases). The V end was cut by 2 bases, the J end by 10 bases, with 18 bases between. The length of the CDR3 is 16 residues. Germline V gene data show CDR1 as KGHSH and CDR2 as LQKENI.

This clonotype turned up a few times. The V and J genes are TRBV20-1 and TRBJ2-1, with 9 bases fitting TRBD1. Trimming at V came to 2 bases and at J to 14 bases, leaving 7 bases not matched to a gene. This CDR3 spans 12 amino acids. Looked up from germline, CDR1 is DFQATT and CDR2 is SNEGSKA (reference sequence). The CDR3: CSARIPDRGEFF. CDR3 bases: TGCAGTGCTAGAATCCCGGACAGGGGCGAGTTCTTC.

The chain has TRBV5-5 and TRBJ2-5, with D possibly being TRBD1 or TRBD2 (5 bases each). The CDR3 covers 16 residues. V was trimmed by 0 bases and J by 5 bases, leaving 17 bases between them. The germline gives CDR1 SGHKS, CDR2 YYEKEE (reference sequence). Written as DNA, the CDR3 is TGTGCCAGCAGCTTGGCTACGGGAAGGGGTTTGGAGACCCAGTACTTC. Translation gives CASSLATGRGLETQYF.

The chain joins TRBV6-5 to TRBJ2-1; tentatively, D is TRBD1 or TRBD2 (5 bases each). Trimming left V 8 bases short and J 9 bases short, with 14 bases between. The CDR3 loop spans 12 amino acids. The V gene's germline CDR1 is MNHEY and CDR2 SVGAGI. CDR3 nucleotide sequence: TGTGCCAGCGGAATCAGGGACGGTGAGCAGTTCTTC. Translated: CASGIRDGEQFF.

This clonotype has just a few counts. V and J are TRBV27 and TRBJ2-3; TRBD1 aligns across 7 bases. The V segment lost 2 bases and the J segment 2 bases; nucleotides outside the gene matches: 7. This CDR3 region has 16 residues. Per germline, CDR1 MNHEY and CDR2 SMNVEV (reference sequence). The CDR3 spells CASSLRQGVITDTQYF. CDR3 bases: TGTGCCAGCAGTTTAAGACAGGGTGTGATCACAGATACGCAGTATTTT.

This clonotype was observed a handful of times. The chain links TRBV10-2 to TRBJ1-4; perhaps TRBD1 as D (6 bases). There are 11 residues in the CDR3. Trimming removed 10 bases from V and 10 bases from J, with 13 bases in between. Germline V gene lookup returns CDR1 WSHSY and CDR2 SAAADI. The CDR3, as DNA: TGCGCCACCGACGGAGGGGGAAAACTGTTTTTT. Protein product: CATDGGGKLFF.

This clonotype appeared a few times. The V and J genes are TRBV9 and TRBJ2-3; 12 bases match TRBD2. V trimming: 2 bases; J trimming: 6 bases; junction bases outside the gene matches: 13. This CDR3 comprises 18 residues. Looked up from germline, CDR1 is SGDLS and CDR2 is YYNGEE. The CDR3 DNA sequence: TGTGCCAGCAGCGTTGGTACTAGCGGGAGGCCGAGTCAGGATACGCAGTATTTT. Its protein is CASSVGTSGRPSQDTQYF.

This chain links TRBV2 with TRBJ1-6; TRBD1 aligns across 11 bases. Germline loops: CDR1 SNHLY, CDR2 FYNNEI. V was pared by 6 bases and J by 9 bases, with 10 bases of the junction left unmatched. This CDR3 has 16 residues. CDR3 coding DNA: TGTGCCAGCAGACGGTTCCCGGGACAGGGGGTTTCACCCCTCCACTTT. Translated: CASRRFPGQGVSPLHF.

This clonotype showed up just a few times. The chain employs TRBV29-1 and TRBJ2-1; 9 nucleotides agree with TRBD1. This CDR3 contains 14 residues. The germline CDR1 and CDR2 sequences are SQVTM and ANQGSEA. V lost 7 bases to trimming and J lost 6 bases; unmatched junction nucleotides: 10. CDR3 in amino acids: CSAEGDRVSNEQFF. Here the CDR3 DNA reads TGCAGCGCCGAAGGGGACAGGGTGAGCAATGAGCAGTTCTTC.

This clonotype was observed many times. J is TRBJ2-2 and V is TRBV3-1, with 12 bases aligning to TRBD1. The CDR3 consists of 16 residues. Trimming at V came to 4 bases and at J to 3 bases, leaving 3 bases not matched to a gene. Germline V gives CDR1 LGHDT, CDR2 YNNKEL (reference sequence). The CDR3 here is CASSRGQGADTGELFF. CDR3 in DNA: TGTGCCAGCAGCCGGGGACAGGGGGCTGACACCGGGGAGCTGTTTTTT.

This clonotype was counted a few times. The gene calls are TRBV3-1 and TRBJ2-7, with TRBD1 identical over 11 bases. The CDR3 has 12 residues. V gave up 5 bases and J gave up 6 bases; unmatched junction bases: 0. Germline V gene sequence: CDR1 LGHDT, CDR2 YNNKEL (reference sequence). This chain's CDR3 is CASSGQGAEQYF. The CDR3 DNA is TGTGCCAGCAGCGGACAGGGGGCCGAGCAGTACTTC.

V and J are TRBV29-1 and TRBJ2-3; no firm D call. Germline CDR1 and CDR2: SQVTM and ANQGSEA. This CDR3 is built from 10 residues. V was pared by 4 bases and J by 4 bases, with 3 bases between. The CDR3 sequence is CSVGADTQYF. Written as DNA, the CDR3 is TGCAGCGTTGGGGCAGATACGCAGTATTTT.

The CDR3 loop is CASSPHEKLFF. As DNA, the CDR3 is TGTGCCAGCAGCCCTCATGAAAAACTGTTTTTT. This chain uses TRBV28 with TRBJ1-4; no reliable D call. CDR1 is MDHEN and CDR2 is SYDVKM in the germline V gene. Trimming took 6 bases from V and 6 from J, leaving 5 bases between them. The CDR3 is 11 amino acids.

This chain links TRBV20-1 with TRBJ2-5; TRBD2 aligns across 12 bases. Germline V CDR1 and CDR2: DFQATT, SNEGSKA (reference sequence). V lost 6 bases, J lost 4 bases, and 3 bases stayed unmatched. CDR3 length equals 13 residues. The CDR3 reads CSALTSGRETQYF. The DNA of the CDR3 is TGCAGTGCGCTGACTAGCGGGAGAGAGACCCAGTACTTC.

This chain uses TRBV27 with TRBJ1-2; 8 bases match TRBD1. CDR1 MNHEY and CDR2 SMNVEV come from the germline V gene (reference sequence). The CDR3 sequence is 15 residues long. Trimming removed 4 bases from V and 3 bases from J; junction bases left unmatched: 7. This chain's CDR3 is CASSSLDRAYYGYTF. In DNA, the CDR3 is TGTGCCAGCAGTTCTTTGGACAGGGCCTACTATGGCTACACCTTC.

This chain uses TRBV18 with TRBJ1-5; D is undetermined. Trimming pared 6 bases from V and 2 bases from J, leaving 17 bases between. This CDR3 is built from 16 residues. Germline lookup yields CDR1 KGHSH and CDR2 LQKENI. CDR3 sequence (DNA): TGTGCCAGCTCCATAGCCCCTACCCTGGGCAATCAGCCCCAGCATTTT. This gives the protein CASSIAPTLGNQPQHF.